Below, 3 T cell receptor beta chains from the same sample are listed, as sequenced in a study of T-cell memory formation after mild COVID-19. MiXCR, run by TCRdb on the 5' RACE reads, gives a single entry per CDR3 protein. Of about 400,000 distinct CDR3 sequences in the sample, 20% to 25% are singletons; the top ten hold less than 15%. Material: PBMCs or a T cell subset sorted from them (not recorded which). All receptors come from an adult woman who had mild COVID-19 (a few samples of this study predate the infection). Cell type and time point are not known.

This clonotype was seen more than once but under ten times. The chain uses TRBV2 and TRBJ1-1; a possible D gene is TRBD1 (5 bases). Trimming left V 6 bases short and J 3 bases short, with 17 bases between. In germline, CDR1 is SNHLY, CDR2 FYNNEI. The CDR3 runs to 15 residues. DNA of the CDR3: TGTGCCAGCAGACCTTCGCTGACAGCCTACACTGAAGCTTTCTTT. Translating it yields CASRPSLTAYTEAFF.

This clonotype has more than one count but fewer than ten. The chain recombines TRBV6-5 with TRBJ1-2, with no clear D. This CDR3 is 10 amino acids long. The V end lost 10 bases, the J end lost 4 bases, and 7 bases lay between the germline ends. Germline V CDR1 and CDR2: MNHEY, SVGAGI. This CDR3 reads CATPPYGYTF. The DNA of the CDR3 is TGTGCCACCCCGCCCTATGGCTACACCTTC.

The chain links TRBV19 to TRBJ2-2, with no clear D. The CDR3 runs 15 residues. Looked up from germline, CDR1 is LNHDA and CDR2 is SQIVND (reference sequence). V gave up 3 bases and J gave up 2 bases, with 10 bases separating them. The CDR3 region has the DNA TGTGCCAGTAGTATCCGTCACCCTAACACCGGGGAGCTGTTTTTT. This encodes CASSIRHPNTGELFF.